This T cell receptor beta chain derives from a study of technical replicates of blood from a few donors. Only in-frame clones appear in the TCRdb table, and some are missing; sequencing was by immunoSEQ multiplex PCR. The table has about 50,000 clones, 92% seen once. The clonotype was recovered from a human donor in good health. Some clones in this sample may be carry-over from other donors' samples. The sequenced sample was PBMCs.

CDR3 protein: CASSASGQGQISRYTF. The CDR3 nucleotides are TGTGCCAGCAGCGCCTCCGGACAGGGTCAAATCAGTCGCTACACCTTC. The chain couples TRBV5-6 to TRBJ1-2; TRBD1 agrees at 8 bases. The V gene end was trimmed by 4 bases and the J gene end by 9 bases; junction bases not matched to a gene: 17. Germline assignment: CDR1 SGHDT and CDR2 YYEEEE. The CDR3 runs to 16 residues.